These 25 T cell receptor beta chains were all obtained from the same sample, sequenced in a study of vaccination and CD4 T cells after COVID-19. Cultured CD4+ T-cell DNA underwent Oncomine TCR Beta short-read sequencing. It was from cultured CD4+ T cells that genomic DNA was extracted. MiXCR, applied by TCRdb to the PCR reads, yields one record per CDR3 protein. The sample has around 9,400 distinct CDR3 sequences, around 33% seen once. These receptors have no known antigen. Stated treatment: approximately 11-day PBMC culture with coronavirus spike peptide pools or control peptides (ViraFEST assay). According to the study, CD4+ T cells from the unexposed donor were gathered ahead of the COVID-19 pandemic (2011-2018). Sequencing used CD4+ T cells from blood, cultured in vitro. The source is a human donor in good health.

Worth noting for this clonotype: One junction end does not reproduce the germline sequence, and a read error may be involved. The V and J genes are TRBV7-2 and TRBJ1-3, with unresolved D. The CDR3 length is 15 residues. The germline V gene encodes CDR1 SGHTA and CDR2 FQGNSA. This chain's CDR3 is CASSQAGSSGNTIYF. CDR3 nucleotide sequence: TGCGCCAGCAGCCAAGCTGGGAGCTCTGGAAACACCATATATTTT.

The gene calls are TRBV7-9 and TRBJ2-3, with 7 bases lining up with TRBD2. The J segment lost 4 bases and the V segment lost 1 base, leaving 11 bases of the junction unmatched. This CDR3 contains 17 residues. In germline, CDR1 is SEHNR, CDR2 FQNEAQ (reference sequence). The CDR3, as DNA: TGTGCCAGCAGCTTAGGATCGGGAGCGGGAAAGGCAGATACGCAGTATTTT. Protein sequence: CASSLGSGAGKADTQYF. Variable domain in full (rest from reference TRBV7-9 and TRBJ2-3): DTGVSQNPRHKITKRGQNVTFRCDPISEHNRLYWYRQTLGQGPEFLTYFQNEAQLEKSRLLSDRFSAERPKGSFSTLEIQRTEQGDSAMYLCASSLGSGAGKADTQYFGPGTRLTVL.

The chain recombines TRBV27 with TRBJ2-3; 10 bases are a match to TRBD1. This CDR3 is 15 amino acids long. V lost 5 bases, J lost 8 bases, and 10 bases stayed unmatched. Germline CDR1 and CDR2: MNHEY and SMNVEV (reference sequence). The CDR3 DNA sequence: TGTGCCAGCAGTCGGGACAGGGGACCTGTTGGTACGCAGTATTTT. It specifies CASSRDRGPVGTQYF.

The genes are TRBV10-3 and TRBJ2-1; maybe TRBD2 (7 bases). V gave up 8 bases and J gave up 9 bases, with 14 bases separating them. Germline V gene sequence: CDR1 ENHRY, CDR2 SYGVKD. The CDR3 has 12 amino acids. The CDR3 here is CAIAPGGREQFF. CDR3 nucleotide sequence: TGTGCCATCGCCCCCGGGGGGCGTGAGCAGTTCTTC.

CDR3 nucleotide sequence: TGTGCCAGCAGCGACGACAGGGGTCGGCAGTACTTC. Translation gives CASSDDRGRQYF. V is TRBV25-1 and J is TRBJ2-7, with TRBD1 matching 8 bases. The CDR3 covers 12 residues. Per the germline V gene, CDR1 is MGHDK and CDR2 is SYGVNS. Trimming at V came to 6 bases and at J to 9 bases, leaving 7 bases not matched to a gene.

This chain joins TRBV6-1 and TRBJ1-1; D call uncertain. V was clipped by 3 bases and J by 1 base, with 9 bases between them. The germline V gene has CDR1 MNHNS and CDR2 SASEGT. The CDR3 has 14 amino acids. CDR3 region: CASSETIPNTEAFF. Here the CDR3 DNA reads TGTGCCAGCAGTGAGACAATCCCGAACACTGAAGCTTTCTTT.

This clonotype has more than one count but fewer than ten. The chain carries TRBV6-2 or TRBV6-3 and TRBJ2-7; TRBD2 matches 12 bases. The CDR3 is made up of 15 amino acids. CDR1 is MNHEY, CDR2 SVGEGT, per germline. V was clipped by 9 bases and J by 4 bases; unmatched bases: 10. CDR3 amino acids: CASRLAGVVVYEQYF. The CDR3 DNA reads TGTGCCAGTCGACTAGCGGGAGTGGTGGTATACGAGCAGTACTTC.

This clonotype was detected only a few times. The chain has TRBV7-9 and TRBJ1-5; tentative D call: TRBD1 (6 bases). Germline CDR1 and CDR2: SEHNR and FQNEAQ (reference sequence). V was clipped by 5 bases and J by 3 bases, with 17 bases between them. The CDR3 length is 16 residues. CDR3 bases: TGTGCCAGCAGCATCACACGGGACAACCTCAATCAGCCCCAGCATTTT. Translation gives CASSITRDNLNQPQHF.

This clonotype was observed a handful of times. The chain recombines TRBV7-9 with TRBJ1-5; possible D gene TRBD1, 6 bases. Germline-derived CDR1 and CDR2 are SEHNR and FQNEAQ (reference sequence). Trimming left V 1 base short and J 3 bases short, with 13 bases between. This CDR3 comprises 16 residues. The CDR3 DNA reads TGTGCCAGCAGCTTAGATTCTGCGGGGGCCAATCAGCCCCAGCATTTT. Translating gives CASSLDSAGANQPQHF.

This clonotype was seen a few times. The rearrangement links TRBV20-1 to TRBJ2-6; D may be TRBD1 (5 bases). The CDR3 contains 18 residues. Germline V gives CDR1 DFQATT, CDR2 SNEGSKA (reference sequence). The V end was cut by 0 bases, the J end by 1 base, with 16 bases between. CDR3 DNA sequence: TGCAGTGCTAGAGAGCAGGGTGCCTCTTCTTCTGGGGCCAACGTCCTGACTTTC. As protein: CSAREQGASSSGANVLTF.

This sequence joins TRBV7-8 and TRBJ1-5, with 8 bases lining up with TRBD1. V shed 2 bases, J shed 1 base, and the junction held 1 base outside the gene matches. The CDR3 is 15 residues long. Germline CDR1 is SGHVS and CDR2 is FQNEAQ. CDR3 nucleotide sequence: TGTGCCAGCAGCTTACAGGGGGCGAGCAATCAGCCCCAGCATTTT. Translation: CASSLQGASNQPQHF.

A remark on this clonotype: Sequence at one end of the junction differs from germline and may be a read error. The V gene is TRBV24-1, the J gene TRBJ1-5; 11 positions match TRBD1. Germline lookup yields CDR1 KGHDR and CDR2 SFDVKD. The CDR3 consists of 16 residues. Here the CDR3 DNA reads TGTGCCACCAGTGCTGGGACAGGGGGAGACAATCAGCTCCAGCATTTT. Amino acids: CATSAGTGGDNQLQHF.

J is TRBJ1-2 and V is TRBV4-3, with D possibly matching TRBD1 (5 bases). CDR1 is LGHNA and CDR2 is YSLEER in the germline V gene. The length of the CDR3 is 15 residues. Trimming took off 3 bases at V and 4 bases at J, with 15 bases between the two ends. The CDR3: CASSQAYGGGYGYTF. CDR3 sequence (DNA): TGCGCCAGCAGCCAGGCGTATGGGGGAGGCTATGGCTACACCTTC.

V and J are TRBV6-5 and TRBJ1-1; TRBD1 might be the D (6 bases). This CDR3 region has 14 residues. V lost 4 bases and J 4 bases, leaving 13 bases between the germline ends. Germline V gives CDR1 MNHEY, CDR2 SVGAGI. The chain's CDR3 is CASSSLQGFTEAFF. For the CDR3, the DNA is TGTGCCAGCAGTTCCCTTCAGGGGTTCACTGAAGCTTTCTTT.

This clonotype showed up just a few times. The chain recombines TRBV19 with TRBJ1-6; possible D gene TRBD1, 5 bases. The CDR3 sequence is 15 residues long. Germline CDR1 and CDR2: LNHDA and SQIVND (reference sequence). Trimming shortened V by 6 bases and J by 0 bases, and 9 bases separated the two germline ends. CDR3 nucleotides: TGTGCCAGTAGCCGACAGAGCTCCTATAATTCACCCCTCCACTTT. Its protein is CASSRQSSYNSPLHF. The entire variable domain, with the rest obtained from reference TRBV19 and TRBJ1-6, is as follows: DGGITQSPKYLFRKEGQNVTLSCEQNLNHDAMYWYRQDPGQGLRLIYYSQIVNDFQKGDIAEGYSVSREKKESFPLTVTSAQKNPTAFYLCASSRQSSYNSPLHFGNGTRLTVT.

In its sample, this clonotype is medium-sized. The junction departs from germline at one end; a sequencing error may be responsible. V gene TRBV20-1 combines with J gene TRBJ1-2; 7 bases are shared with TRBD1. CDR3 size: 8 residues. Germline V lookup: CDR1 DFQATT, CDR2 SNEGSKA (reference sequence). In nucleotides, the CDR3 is TGCAGTGCTAGAGCGGACAGGTTC. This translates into CSARADRF.

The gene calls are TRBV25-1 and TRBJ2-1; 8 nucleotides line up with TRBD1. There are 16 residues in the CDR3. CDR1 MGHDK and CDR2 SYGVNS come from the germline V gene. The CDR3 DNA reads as TGTACCACAGTGAAATATGAGGGACAGGTCCACAATGAGCAGTTCTTC. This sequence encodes CTTVKYEGQVHNEQFF.

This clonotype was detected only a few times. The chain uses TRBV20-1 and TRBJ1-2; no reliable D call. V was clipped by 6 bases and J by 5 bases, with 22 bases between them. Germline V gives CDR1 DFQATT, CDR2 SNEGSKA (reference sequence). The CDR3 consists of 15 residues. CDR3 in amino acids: CSAHEMRVESYGYTF. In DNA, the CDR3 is TGCAGTGCGCATGAGATGAGGGTCGAGTCTTATGGCTACACCTTC.

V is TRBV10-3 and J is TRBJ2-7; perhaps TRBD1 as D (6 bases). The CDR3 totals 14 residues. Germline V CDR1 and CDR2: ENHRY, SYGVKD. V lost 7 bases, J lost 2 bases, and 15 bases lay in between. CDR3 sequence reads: CAIKRTEPTYEQYF. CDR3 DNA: TGTGCCATCAAAAGGACAGAACCTACCTACGAGCAGTACTTC.

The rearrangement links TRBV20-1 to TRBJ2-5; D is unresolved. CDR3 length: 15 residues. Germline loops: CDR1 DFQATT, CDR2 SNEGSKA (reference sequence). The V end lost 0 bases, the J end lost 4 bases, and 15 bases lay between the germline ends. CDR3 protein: CSAREGSTPAETQYF. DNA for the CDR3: TGCAGTGCTAGAGAGGGCTCCACTCCCGCAGAGACCCAGTACTTC.

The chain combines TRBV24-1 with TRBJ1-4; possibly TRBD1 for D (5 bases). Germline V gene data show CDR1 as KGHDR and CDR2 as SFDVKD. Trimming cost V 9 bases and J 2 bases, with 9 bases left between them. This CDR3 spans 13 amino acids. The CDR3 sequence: CATRGATNEKLFF. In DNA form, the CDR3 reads TGTGCCACCCGCGGGGCCACTAATGAAAAACTGTTTTTT.

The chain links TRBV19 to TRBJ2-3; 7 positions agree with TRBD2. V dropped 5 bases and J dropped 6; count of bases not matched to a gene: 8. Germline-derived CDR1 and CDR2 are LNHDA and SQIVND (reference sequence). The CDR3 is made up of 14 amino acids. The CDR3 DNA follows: TGTGCCAGTAGTGCCCTAGCGGATCTGGATACGCAGTATTTT. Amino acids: CASSALADLDTQYF.

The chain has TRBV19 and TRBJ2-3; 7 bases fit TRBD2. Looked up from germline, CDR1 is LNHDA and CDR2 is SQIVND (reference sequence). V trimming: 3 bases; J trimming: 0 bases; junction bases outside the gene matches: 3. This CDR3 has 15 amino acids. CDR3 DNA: TGTGCCAGTAGTATGCTAGCGGCTAGCACAGATACGCAGTATTTT. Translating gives CASSMLAASTDTQYF.

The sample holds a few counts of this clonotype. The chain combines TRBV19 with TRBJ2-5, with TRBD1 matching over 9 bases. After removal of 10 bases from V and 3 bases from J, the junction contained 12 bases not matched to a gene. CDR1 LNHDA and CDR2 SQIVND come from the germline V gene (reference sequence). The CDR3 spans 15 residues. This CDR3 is CATWGSDRGEETQYF. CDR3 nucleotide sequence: TGTGCCACCTGGGGTAGCGACAGGGGGGAAGAGACCCAGTACTTC.

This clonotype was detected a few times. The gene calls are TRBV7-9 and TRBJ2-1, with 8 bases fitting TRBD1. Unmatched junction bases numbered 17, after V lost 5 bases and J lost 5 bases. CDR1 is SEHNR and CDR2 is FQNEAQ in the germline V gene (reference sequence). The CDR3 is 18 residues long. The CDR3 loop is CASSIAVITGGRNNEQFF. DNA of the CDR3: TGTGCCAGCAGCATCGCTGTAATAACAGGGGGGAGAAACAATGAGCAGTTCTTC.